This TCR beta chain came from a study of T cell responses to AZD1222 COVID-19 vaccine. Generated by immunoSEQ multiplex PCR, the TCRdb table keeps only in-frame clones and is missing some. The sample lists 150,000 or so clones, 85% to 95% occurring once. On this clone itself: What it binds is not known.

Whole-study findings and limits: Sampled repertoires all dated from after the peak T cell response. In the spike-specific TCR repertoire, nearly half reportedly target unmutated variant regions. Clonal diversity was possibly underestimated, and the donors were mostly white British, with more females. Vaccine-related CD4 TCRs covered spike, predominating at 160-218 and 743-854.

V was shortened by 3 bases and J by 4 bases, with 13 bases between the two germline ends. The CDR3 has 14 amino acids. The germline CDR1 and CDR2 sequences are DFQATT and SNEGSKA (reference sequence). The TCR comes from an adult in good health. This sequence joins TRBV20-1 and TRBJ2-1; D gene unclear. The source material was peripheral blood, sampled on day 0 of AZD1222 vaccination. CDR3 coding DNA: TGCAGTGCTAGTGGGCGAGCATCATACAATGAGCAGTTCTTC. Its translation is CSASGRASYNEQFF.